These 26 T cell receptor beta chains were all obtained from the same sample, sequenced in a study of OX40 agonist ivuxolimab in advanced cancers. This table comes from immunoSEQ multiplex PCR, and its TCRdb copy is limited to in-frame clones, with some not included. The sample holds about 100,000 clones, approximately 93% seen once. This sample comprised CD4+ or CD8+ T cells sorted from blood, obtained in a trial of the OX40 agonist ivuxolimab. The receptor source for this set is an adult with an advanced solid tumor such as melanoma, head and neck, liver or kidney cancer.

J is TRBJ1-2 and V is TRBV7-9, with a weak D call TRBD1 (6 bases). This CDR3 region has 15 residues. Germline CDR1 is SEHNR and CDR2 is FQNEAQ (reference sequence). The germline V and J ends were trimmed by 5 bases and 2 bases, with 15 bases remaining between them. The CDR3 protein is CASSLWGASNYGYTF. DNA for the CDR3: TGTGCCAGCAGCCTCTGGGGGGCCTCCAACTATGGCTACACCTTC.

As for this clone: At one end the junction does not follow the germline gene, possibly because of a read error. The gene calls are TRBV7-7 and TRBJ2-5; 11 bases align to TRBD2. Germline CDR1 SSHAT, CDR2 FNYEAQ (reference sequence). The CDR3 totals 15 residues. This CDR3 is CASSPLAGGGETQYF. The CDR3 nucleotides read TGTGCTAGCAGCCCTCTAGCGGGAGGAGGAGAGACCCAGTACTTC.

V usage is TRBV5-4 and J usage is TRBJ1-1, with D hard to call. The V gene's germline CDR1 is SGHNT and CDR2 YYREEE (reference sequence). Trimming left V 2 bases short and J 5 bases short, with 10 bases between. This CDR3 contains 13 residues. DNA for the CDR3: TGTGCCAGCAGCTTCCGGGGTCGGACTGAAGCTTTCTTT. As protein: CASSFRGRTEAFF.

The V call is TRBV5-1, the J call TRBJ2-7, with D hard to call. The CDR3 is made up of 13 amino acids. Germline V gene data show CDR1 as SGHRS and CDR2 as YFSETQ. V was trimmed by 0 bases and J by 2 bases, leaving 6 bases between them. CDR3 residues: CASSLGAPYEQYF. DNA of the CDR3: TGCGCCAGCAGCTTGGGGGCCCCCTACGAGCAGTACTTC.

The chain joins TRBV12-5 to TRBJ1-2; unclear D gene. CDR3 length: 13 amino acids. Per germline, CDR1 LGHNT and CDR2 FRNRAP. The V gene lost 5 bases and the J gene lost 4 bases, with 11 bases spanning the gap. CDR3 sequence (DNA): TGTGCTAGTGGTCGGGAACAGTTCTATGGCTACACCTTC. Translation: CASGREQFYGYTF.

The genes are TRBV28 and TRBJ2-1; a possible D gene is TRBD2 (5 bases). V was shortened by 6 bases and J by 2 bases, with 20 bases between the two germline ends. The CDR3 has 17 amino acids. Germline-derived CDR1 and CDR2 are MDHEN and SYDVKM. The CDR3: CASRYRISEVPYNEQFF. The CDR3 DNA follows: TGTGCCAGCAGGTACCGTATTAGCGAGGTCCCCTACAATGAGCAGTTCTTC.

V gene TRBV19 combines with J gene TRBJ2-7, with 7 nucleotides matching TRBD2. This CDR3 spans 13 amino acids. From germline, CDR1 is LNHDA and CDR2 SQIVND (reference sequence). The V and J ends lost 6 bases and 4 bases, in that order; junction bases with no gene match: 6. CDR3 in DNA: TGTGCCAGTAGAGTTGCTAGCGGTTACGAGCAGTACTTC. This encodes CASRVASGYEQYF.

The chain couples TRBV5-1 to TRBJ1-1, with 8 nucleotides matching TRBD1. There are 15 residues in the CDR3. The junction had 7 bases not matched to a gene; V was cut back by 4 bases and J by 2 bases. Germline CDR1 and CDR2: SGHRS and YFSETQ. The CDR3 here is CASSEGQGRNTEAFF. The CDR3 DNA reads TGCGCCAGCAGCGAAGGACAGGGTCGAAACACTGAAGCTTTCTTT.

V gene TRBV27 combines with J gene TRBJ2-2; no clear D. The CDR3 loop spans 15 amino acids. The germline V and J ends were trimmed by 5 bases and 3 bases, with 13 bases remaining between them. Germline V lookup: CDR1 MNHEY, CDR2 SMNVEV (reference sequence). The CDR3 reads CASSLGPRDTGELFF. The CDR3 nucleotides are TGTGCCAGCAGTCTGGGCCCCCGCGACACCGGGGAGCTGTTTTTT.

The chain combines TRBV9 with TRBJ2-2, with 9 bases aligning to TRBD1. The CDR3 runs 16 residues. Trimming at V came to 1 base and at J to 1 base, leaving 2 bases not matched to a gene. The V gene's germline CDR1 is SGDLS and CDR2 YYNGEE. CDR3 sequence: CASSVTGGWNTGELFF. CDR3 in DNA: TGTGCCAGCAGCGTAACAGGGGGCTGGAACACCGGGGAGCTGTTTTTT.

V is TRBV6-6 and J is TRBJ1-5; D might be TRBD1 (5 bases). The germline V and J ends were trimmed by 8 bases and 7 bases, with 12 bases remaining between them. The CDR3 totals 12 residues. Germline V lookup: CDR1 MNHNY, CDR2 SVGAGI (reference sequence). CDR3 residues: CASGQGPQPQHF. The CDR3 region has the DNA TGTGCCAGCGGGCAGGGCCCACAGCCCCAGCATTTT.

Comments on this clone: The same CDR3 can be traced to other DNA sequences in this sample. The V and J genes are TRBV18 and TRBJ2-5; 9 nucleotides align to TRBD1. Germline V gives CDR1 KGHSH, CDR2 LQKENI. The CDR3 contains 14 residues. V was pared by 3 bases and J by 5 bases, with 4 bases of the junction left unmatched. The chain's CDR3 is CASSPTGGGETQYF. CDR3 sequence (DNA): TGTGCCAGCTCACCGACAGGGGGGGGTGAGACCCAGTACTTC.

The rearrangement joins TRBV14 to TRBJ2-7; D gene uncertain. Trimming removed 2 bases at V and 6 bases at J, with 5 bases between. This CDR3 spans 11 amino acids. Germline V gives CDR1 SGHDN, CDR2 FVKESK. This CDR3 reads CASSQYREQYF. As DNA, the CDR3 is TGTGCCAGCAGCCAATATCGCGAGCAGTACTTC.

The chain is built from TRBV20-1 and TRBJ2-7; 11 bases match TRBD1. V gave up 5 bases and J gave up 12 bases; unmatched junction bases: 6. The CDR3 contains 11 residues. The germline V gene encodes CDR1 DFQATT and CDR2 SNEGSKA (reference sequence). This CDR3 is CSADRGTGGYF. Written as DNA, the CDR3 is TGCAGTGCTGACCGTGGGACAGGGGGGTACTTC.

The chain uses TRBV10-2 and TRBJ2-3, with a possible D match to TRBD2 (7 bases). Trimming left V 3 bases short and J 5 bases short, with 21 bases between. CDR1 and CDR2 (germline): WSHSY, SAAADI. CDR3 length: 17 residues. The CDR3 protein is CASSDRGGRGPIDTQYF. The DNA for the CDR3 is TGCGCCAGCAGTGACCGCGGGGGCCGAGGGCCAATAGATACGCAGTATTTT.

The chain joins TRBV19 to TRBJ2-1; possibly TRBD1 for D (6 bases). This CDR3 has 15 residues. Germline values: CDR1 LNHDA, CDR2 SQIVND (reference sequence). V was pared by 3 bases and J by 9 bases, with 18 bases between. CDR3 loop: CASSMGAPLVSEQFF. In DNA, the CDR3 is TGTGCCAGTAGTATGGGGGCCCCCCTAGTTTCTGAGCAGTTCTTC.

This rearrangement joins TRBV19 to TRBJ2-2; 7 positions match TRBD1. V trimming: 8 bases; J trimming: 0 bases; junction bases outside the gene matches: 3. Germline V gives CDR1 LNHDA, CDR2 SQIVND (reference sequence). This CDR3 spans 14 amino acids. DNA of the CDR3: TGTGCCAGTTCCGGGACAGCGAACACCGGGGAGCTGTTTTTT. It yields the protein CASSGTANTGELFF.

The chain recombines TRBV2 with TRBJ2-7; no clear D gene. The CDR3 runs 13 residues. The V gene lost 5 bases and the J gene lost 0 bases, with 8 bases spanning the gap. Germline CDR1 and CDR2: SNHLY and FYNNEI. The CDR3 loop is CASSRTGSYEQYF. CDR3 sequence (DNA): TGTGCCAGCAGTCGGACGGGCTCCTACGAGCAGTACTTC.

This chain joins TRBV18 and TRBJ2-1; 14 bases are shared with TRBD2. Germline assignment: CDR1 KGHSH and CDR2 LQKENI. Germline trimming cut 3 bases from V and 6 bases from J; bases unmatched to any gene: 4. This CDR3 is built from 16 residues. The CDR3 here is CASSPFGLAGGNEQFF. The CDR3 region has the DNA TGTGCCAGCTCACCCTTCGGACTAGCGGGGGGCAATGAGCAGTTCTTC.

The genes are TRBV19 and TRBJ2-7, with D perhaps being TRBD1 or TRBD2 (5 bases each). Germline CDR1 is LNHDA and CDR2 is SQIVND (reference sequence). Trimming stripped 1 base from V and 2 bases from J, with 12 bases between. There are 15 residues in the CDR3. In DNA, the CDR3 is TGTGCCAGTAGTATAGTAGGGGACGGTCCCTACGAGCAGTACTTC. Translated, it gives CASSIVGDGPYEQYF.

The gene calls are TRBV10-3 and TRBJ2-5; D may be TRBD2 (6 bases). Trimming removed 6 bases at V and 5 bases at J, with 16 bases between. Germline-derived CDR1 and CDR2 are ENHRY and SYGVKD. CDR3 size: 14 residues. Here the CDR3 DNA reads TGTGCCATCAGGGGACTGGGGTACTCTGAGACCCAGTACTTC. Translation gives CAIRGLGYSETQYF.

The V and J genes are TRBV28 and TRBJ2-7; tentatively, D is TRBD2 (5 bases). Germline CDR1 and CDR2: MDHEN and SYDVKM. The CDR3 loop spans 13 amino acids. With 7 bases removed from V and 6 bases from J, the gap between germline ends came to 16 bases. The CDR3: CASIATINGEQYF. CDR3 nucleotide sequence: TGTGCCAGCATCGCGACTATAAACGGCGAGCAGTACTTC.

The rearrangement links TRBV7-2 to TRBJ2-2; 8 nucleotides align to TRBD1. The CDR3 contains 15 residues. Germline-derived CDR1 and CDR2 are SGHTA and FQGNSA. V dropped 3 bases and J dropped 7; count of bases not matched to a gene: 7. CDR3 sequence (DNA): TGTGCCAGCAGCTTGTGGACAGGGATTATCGGGGAGCTGTTTTTT. As protein: CASSLWTGIIGELFF.

This rearrangement joins TRBV9 to TRBJ1-1, with a weak D call TRBD1 (5 bases). V lost 0 bases, J lost 3 bases, and 24 bases lay in between. The length of the CDR3 is 19 residues. Germline CDR1 and CDR2: SGDLS and YYNGEE. The CDR3 spells CASSVAASLGGGAYTEAFF. The DNA of the CDR3 is TGTGCCAGCAGCGTAGCAGCCTCGCTTGGGGGAGGGGCCTACACTGAAGCTTTCTTT.

This clone was seen only a few times. V usage is TRBV9 and J usage is TRBJ1-1, with D possibly TRBD1 on 5 matching bases. This CDR3 spans 13 amino acids. Germline values: CDR1 SGDLS, CDR2 YYNGEE. Trimming removed 4 bases at V and 0 bases at J, with 7 bases between. The CDR3 DNA follows: TGTGCCAGCAGCTGGGACGTGAACACTGAAGCTTTCTTT. Translation: CASSWDVNTEAFF.

The chain recombines TRBV6-5 with TRBJ1-1, with TRBD1 matching 11 bases. This CDR3 is 15 amino acids long. Germline V gene data show CDR1 as MNHEY and CDR2 as SVGAGI. The ends lost 2 bases at V and 4 bases at J; junction bases unmatched: 3. The CDR3 DNA reads TGTGCCAGCAGTTACCCGGGGACAGGGGGCACTGAAGCTTTCTTT. Amino acid sequence: CASSYPGTGGTEAFF.